This T cell receptor beta chain was recovered during a study of vaccination effects on CD4 cells after COVID-19. J gave up 5 bases and V 6 bases, and 12 bases lay outside the gene matches. Germline CDR1 and CDR2: MNHEY and SVGAGI. CDR3 length: 15 amino acids. On this clone itself: Its cognate antigen is unknown.

Before sequencing, viral peptide pools were used by the ViraFEST assay to expand antigen-specific CD4+ T cells. With approximately ten days of culture completed, CD4+ T cells were isolated. By PCR, the person was confirmed to have had SARS-CoV-2 infection between March and December 2020. All participants had two doses of either the BNT162b2 or mRNA-1273 vaccine. This table comes from immunoSEQ multiplex PCR, and its TCRdb copy is limited to in-frame clones, with some not included. Of 11,000 to 15,000 clones in the sample, about three quarters were seen once. Study observations and caveats: Convalescents' post-vaccination spike-reactive clones were chiefly new, vaccine-induced ones. The study got few convalescent patients and did not collect any early post-infection timepoints. Long after vaccination, the clones induced by infection and by vaccine shrank markedly in size.

The chain has TRBV6-5 and TRBJ2-5; 7 bases match TRBD2. The sequences come from CD4+ T cells from PBMCs cultured with HCoV-NL63 spike peptides, collected after COVID-19 vaccination. This receptor was obtained from a human donor who had a prior SARS-CoV-2 infection. The CDR3 DNA is TGTGCCAGCAGCGATCCCTCGGGAGGAGCGGAGACCCAGTACTTC. Its protein product is CASSDPSGGAETQYF.